This T cell receptor (beta chain) comes out of a study of blood T cells in healthy people across ages (dated by TCRdb to about 2015). Concerning the study at large: In model experiments, template switching captured about one uniquely barcoded TCR beta cDNA molecule for every two T cells. The study measured age-related changes in TCR beta repertoire diversity using deep sequencing normalized with unique cDNA molecular identifiers. The study analyzed two additional independent replicas of 1 million unique cDNA reads from the same blood draw for two donors, one aged 18 to 29 and one aged 80 or older. The donors were divided into four age groups: young (average around 17 years), middle-aged (approximately 39), aged (under 70) and long-lived (more than 75). To avoid experimental bias, donors of different ages were randomly spread across the sequencing lanes. Summary of the overall study and its limitations: Conclusive comparison of naive and antigen-experienced compartments was prevented by the profiling of bulk unsorted PBMCs. Estimates of total diversity from one million sequenced T cells were regarded as lower bounds and underestimates. Observed TCR beta diversity correlated strongly with the percentage of naive T cells measured by flow cytometry. Observed TCR beta diversity per million T cells fell roughly linearly with age, and a significant reduction was already apparent by age about 43. Compared with the aged group, the long-lived group had more naive CD4+ T cells, fewer expanded clones and increased TCR diversity, suggesting age selection. Because donor CMV infection status was unknown, age-related changes in expanded clonotypes were potentially confounded.

This clonotype was counted between two and nine times. No antigen is known for it. Nothing much larger sits one base from this clone, and base qualities are not available. The method was 5' RACE. Data came from an Illumina HiSeq 2500. A second PCR of about 7 to 12 cycles was performed with a sample-barcoded 5' primer and a J-beta primer mix. Each TCR beta cDNA molecule received a unique molecular identifier from a template-switch 5' adaptor carrying 12 random nucleotides. Each sample yielded at least 2.5 million CDR3-containing paired-end reads. First-strand cDNA was synthesized from all RNA with the Mint cDNA synthesis kit, primed by a TRBC-specific oligonucleotide. Following uracil-DNA glycosylase treatment, all cDNA underwent a first 18-cycle PCR with the universal primers M1SS and BC2_uni_R. Per the source publication's procedure: For normalization, 1 million high-quality reads, each with a distinct molecular identifier, were randomly selected from each sample. Instead of being binned into consensus sequences, reads that shared molecular identifiers were thrown out. MiTCR, run with a Q25 quality threshold and the strictest error-elimination algorithm, handled CDR3 identification, clonotype clustering and error correction. Lower-bound total TCR beta diversity was estimated with a nonparametric unseen species model using Euler transformation. Through fastp at Q25 and MiXCR, TCRdb rebuilt clones from the public reads, retaining in-frame beta chains. Every distinct CDR3 protein forms one entry, paired with its most common genes and DNA. Here the V and J calls rest on TCRdb's processing, not on the authors' analysis. The table for this sample lists over a million distinct CDR3 sequences; approximately 43% of them were counted only once. The ten biggest clones cover more than 4% of the sample.

V loses 2 bases, J loses 3 bases, and the germline ends lie 8 bases apart. The CDR1 and CDR2 encoded by the germline V gene (reference sequence) are DFQATT and SNEGSKA. Including the terminal cysteine and phenylalanine, the CDR3 comprises 13 residues. The CDR3 DNA has 39 bases and is translated from base 1. Donors were around 37 systemically healthy Caucasian individuals from Russia aged roughly 6 to 90 years. Around 10 milliliters of peripheral blood were drawn from each donor into EDTA-treated Vacutainer tubes. Ficoll-Paque density-gradient centrifugation was used to isolate PBMCs, with at least 6.5 million per sample. Trizol reagent was used to extract total RNA from the PBMCs, yielding at least 5 micrograms per sample. For every donor, flow cytometry on a PBMC aliquot measured the percentage of naive CD45RAhigh/CD27high T cells.

This chain joins TRBV20-1 to TRBJ2-1; the D call is tentative, TRBD1 or TRBD2, as each matches 5 bases. This TCR was sampled from a woman between 18 and 29 years old in good health. Sequencing was done on a sample of blood. The DNA is as follows: TGCAGTGCTAGACGGGACGACTACAATGAGCAGTTCTTC. Its translation reads: CSARRDDYNEQFF.